This T cell receptor beta chain came from a study of cytomegalovirus exposure and HLA in healthy donors. For the study at large: Later analysis reported that the 120 or so validation repertoires shared the platform of the roughly 700 first-cohort repertoires. General study findings and limits: There were some public TCRs occurring in many donors, but most TCR sequences were rare.

A word on this clone: Its antigen is currently unknown.

Repertoires were generated with immunoSEQ multiplex PCR, while TCRdb's copy carries only in-frame clones and drops some. The sample lists approximately 270,000 clones, 65% to 90% occurring once. The CDR3 covers 16 residues. CDR1 and CDR2 from the germline V gene are MDHEN and SYDVKM. The ends were cut back, 2 bases at V and 9 bases at J, with 17 bases in the middle. V is TRBV28 and J is TRBJ1-6; tentative D call: TRBD1 (6 bases). Material: PBMCs. This sequence was found in a woman between 18 and 29 years old in good health and CMV-seronegative. The CDR3 loop reads CASSLAGGLAFSPLHF. For the CDR3, the DNA is TGTGCCAGCAGTTTAGCGGGGGGGCTTGCGTTTTCACCCCTCCACTTT.